Here is one TCR beta chain with its context. This record belongs to a study of blood T cell repertoires in COVID-19. Recovery meant two consecutive negative NP/OP PCR tests, professional clearance, or resolved symptoms. Authors' methods: From reference gene primer amplification, estimates of nucleated cell counts were derived. The table came from immunoSEQ multiplex PCR; TCRdb's copy has only in-frame clones and leaves some out. That table is the source of V, J and clone size, and D and trimming were worked out from the DNA. The sample shows around 300,000 clones, just under 90% of them seen only once. Sequenced material: PBMCs or T cells enriched from blood (not recorded which). The source is a woman aged 30 to 39 who had recovered from COVID-19.

CDR3 amino acids: CASSLAGLGINNEQFF. CDR3 bases: TGTGCCAGCAGCTTAGCGGGACTAGGAATTAACAATGAGCAGTTCTTC. V usage is TRBV7-2 and J usage is TRBJ2-1; 8 bases align to TRBD2. Germline V gene lookup returns CDR1 SGHTA and CDR2 FQGNSA. V shed 0 bases and J 5 bases; nucleotides not matched to a gene: 6. The CDR3 totals 16 residues.